This entry concerns a single T cell receptor beta chain. The antigen remains unidentified. In unsorted samples, genomic DNA was obtained using tens of millions of PBMCs. Across several immunoSEQ plates, the genomic DNA of each subset was split evenly. Around 300 ng DNA, tens of thousands of T cell genomes, went into unsorted PBMC replicate PCRs. The repertoire was sequenced with immunoSEQ multiplex PCR; TCRdb's copy has only in-frame clones and lacks some. Counted here are about 460,000 clones, approximately 71% occurring once; the ten biggest clones make up 12%. The entry originates in a study of shared clonotypes between healthy human individuals. Findings and caveats of the study: Donor scarcity curtailed the genetic and exposure-history diversity represented herein.

This CDR3 contains 15 residues. V lost 0 bases to trimming and J lost 9 bases; unmatched junction nucleotides: 4. Germline CDR1 is SGDLS and CDR2 is YYNGEE. The receptor comes from a woman in her thirties or forties in good health. Some clones in this sample may be carry-over from other donors' samples. The sequenced material came from PBMCs. The rearrangement joins TRBV9 to TRBJ2-1; 12 nucleotides line up with TRBD2. CDR3 region: CASSVDPSGRGEQFF. CDR3 in DNA: TGTGCCAGCAGCGTAGATCCTAGCGGGAGGGGTGAGCAGTTCTTC.